Following are 28 T cell receptor beta chains from one sample sequenced in a study of blood T cell repertoires in COVID-19. Only in-frame clones appear in the TCRdb table, and some are missing; sequencing was by immunoSEQ multiplex PCR. The sample consists of some 85,000 clones, roughly 80% of them appearing once. The sample was peripheral blood. The receptors shown here come from a human donor in a cohort sampled during active COVID-19.

Only a few counts were recorded for this clone. This chain joins TRBV19 and TRBJ2-3; D is ambiguous. Germline CDR1 LNHDA, CDR2 SQIVND (reference sequence). There are 12 residues in the CDR3. Trimming stripped 4 bases from V and 7 bases from J, with 9 bases between. CDR3 DNA: TGTGCCAGTAGTAGAAGCGAAAATACGCAGTATTTT. It specifies CASSRSENTQYF.

This clone occurred once. This rearrangement joins TRBV11-3 to TRBJ2-1; 7 nucleotides line up with TRBD1. Trimming at V came to 4 bases and at J to 8 bases, leaving 2 bases not matched to a gene. This CDR3 region has 12 residues. CDR1 and CDR2 from the germline V gene are SGHNT and YENEEA. The CDR3 DNA follows: TGTGCCAGCAGCTCAACAGGGGATGAGCAGTTCTTC. Its protein is CASSSTGDEQFF.

V and J are TRBV12-3 or TRBV12-4 and TRBJ1-2; D gene uncertain. Trimming took 6 bases from V and 4 from J, leaving 12 bases between them. The CDR3 is made up of 13 amino acids. CDR3 nucleotide sequence: TGTGCCAGCAGACCTACCGGGATCTATGGCTACACCTTC. It yields the protein CASRPTGIYGYTF.

The chain carries TRBV4-3 and TRBJ1-4; 7 nucleotides align to TRBD1. This CDR3 comprises 15 residues. In germline, CDR1 is LGHNA, CDR2 YSLEER. V lost 0 bases, J lost 3 bases, and 1 base stayed unmatched. CDR3 protein: CASSQDGTANEKLFF. In nucleotides, the CDR3 is TGCGCCAGCAGCCAAGATGGGACAGCTAATGAAAAACTGTTTTTT.

This chain links TRBV2 with TRBJ2-3, with 7 nucleotides matching TRBD1. CDR3 length: 16 residues. Germline CDR1 and CDR2: SNHLY and FYNNEI. The V segment lost 6 bases and the J segment 4 bases; nucleotides outside the gene matches: 13. In nucleotides, the CDR3 is TGTGCCAGCAGAGAACAGGGGAGTGCAGGGCCAGATACGCAGTATTTT. Translation gives CASREQGSAGPDTQYF.

This clone was found a few times. V is TRBV19 and J is TRBJ1-5, with a possible D match to TRBD1 (6 bases). CDR3 length: 16 amino acids. Germline assignment: CDR1 LNHDA and CDR2 SQIVND (reference sequence). V was pared by 6 bases and J by 1 base, with 16 bases between. As DNA, the CDR3 is TGTGCCAGTAGACTGCGGGGGGCTCAGAGCAATCAGCCCCAGCATTTT. This codes for CASRLRGAQSNQPQHF.

This clone was detected only once. This sequence joins TRBV5-1 and TRBJ2-7, with 8 bases aligning to TRBD2. CDR1 and CDR2 (germline): SGHRS, YFSETQ. This CDR3 region has 15 residues. V shed 4 bases, J shed 1 base, and the junction held 7 bases outside the gene matches. The CDR3 DNA reads TGCGCCAGCAGCCTGGGGAGCGGGAGTTCCTACGAGCAGTACTTC. Translation gives CASSLGSGSSYEQYF.

This clone came up a few times. V gene TRBV27 combines with J gene TRBJ2-7, with a tentative D call TRBD1 (6 bases). The CDR3 runs 16 residues. Germline CDR1 is MNHEY and CDR2 is SMNVEV (reference sequence). The V end was cut by 6 bases, the J end by 4 bases, with 22 bases between. The CDR3 nucleotides read TGTGCCAGCAGCTTTCGGGCAGATCCCCAGGGGTACGAGCAGTACTTC. This gives the protein CASSFRADPQGYEQYF.

This clone was detected only once. This chain joins TRBV11-2 and TRBJ1-6, with D possibly being TRBD1 (5 bases). The V and J ends lost 1 base and 10 bases respectively, with 11 bases between them. Germline CDR1 SGHAT, CDR2 FQNNGV. The CDR3 sequence is 14 residues long. This chain's CDR3 is CASSLGGARSPLHF. CDR3 nucleotides: TGTGCCAGCAGCTTAGGCGGGGCTAGATCACCCCTCCACTTT. Using reference TRBV11-2 and TRBJ1-6 for the parts outside the CDR3, the full variable domain is EAGVAQSPRYKIIEKRQSVAFWCNPISGHATLYWYQQILGQGPKLLIQFQNNGVVDDSQLPKDRFSAERLKGVDSTLKIQPAKLEDSAVYLCASSLGGARSPLHFGNGTRLTVT.

This clone was observed a single time. The rearrangement links TRBV2 to TRBJ2-2, with TRBD2 identical over 8 bases. Germline CDR1 SNHLY, CDR2 FYNNEI. Trimming took 9 bases from V and 4 from J; bases not matched to a gene: 13. This CDR3 has 16 amino acids. The CDR3 sequence: CASSRGLAGSTGELFF. The CDR3 DNA reads TGTGCCAGTTCACGGGGGCTAGCGGGTAGCACCGGGGAGCTGTTTTTT.

The chain is built from TRBV2 and TRBJ2-7, with 14 positions matching TRBD2. Germline trimming cut 6 bases from V and 5 bases from J; bases unmatched to any gene: 6. This CDR3 region has 15 residues. Germline V gene data show CDR1 as SNHLY and CDR2 as FYNNEI. CDR3 DNA sequence: TGTGCCAGCAGCCCGACTAGCGGGAGGGTCCACGAGCAGTACTTC. It yields the protein CASSPTSGRVHEQYF.

The V call is TRBV5-1, the J call TRBJ2-3; 8 bases are shared with TRBD2. Germline V lookup: CDR1 SGHRS, CDR2 YFSETQ. V trimming: 0 bases; J trimming: 5 bases; junction bases outside the gene matches: 8. There are 16 residues in the CDR3. CDR3 region: CASSLALAGNLDTQYF. The CDR3, as DNA: TGCGCCAGCAGCTTGGCCTTAGCGGGAAATCTAGATACGCAGTATTTT.

The chain combines TRBV28 with TRBJ2-7; D is undetermined. V dropped 2 bases and J dropped 5 bases, with 7 bases sitting between them. The CDR3 totals 12 residues. Germline CDR1 reads MDHEN; CDR2 reads SYDVKM. CDR3 sequence: CASSLSRDEQYF. The CDR3 DNA sequence: TGTGCCAGCAGTTTAAGCCGCGACGAGCAGTACTTC.

V usage is TRBV10-3 and J usage is TRBJ1-1; D is possibly TRBD1 (6 bases). This CDR3 has 12 amino acids. Trimming shortened V by 4 bases and J by 8 bases, and 11 bases separated the two germline ends. Looked up from germline, CDR1 is ENHRY and CDR2 is SYGVKD. The CDR3 loop reads CAISVSGQEAFF. CDR3 bases: TGTGCCATCAGTGTGTCGGGACAAGAAGCTTTCTTT.

The CDR3 region has the DNA TGTGCCAGCAGCTTAGCCCGCGGGGCCGGGAACGAGCAGTACTTC. Its protein is CASSLARGAGNEQYF. The chain links TRBV7-2 to TRBJ2-7; tentatively, D is TRBD2 (6 bases). The ends were cut back, 0 bases at V and 5 bases at J, with 14 bases in the middle. Germline values: CDR1 SGHTA, CDR2 FQGNSA. This CDR3 region has 15 residues. Filled out from reference TRBV7-2 and TRBJ2-7, the complete variable domain reads GAGVSQSPSNKVTEKGKDVELRCDPISGHTALYWYRQSLGQGLEFLIYFQGNSAPDKSGLPSDRFSAERTGGSVSTLTIQRTQQEDSAVYLCASSLARGAGNEQYFGPGTRLTVT.

The V call is TRBV4-1, the J call TRBJ2-5, with D possibly TRBD2 on 6 matching bases. The CDR3 has 14 amino acids. The V end lost 0 bases, the J end lost 4 bases, and 9 bases lay between the germline ends. Germline values: CDR1 MGHRA, CDR2 YSYEKL. CDR3 coding DNA: TGCGCCAGCAGCCAAGATCACGGGAGAGAGACCCAGTACTTC. It translates to CASSQDHGRETQYF.

The chain links TRBV6-6 to TRBJ2-7; TRBD1 agrees at 7 bases. Germline V gene sequence: CDR1 MNHNY, CDR2 SVGAGI (reference sequence). V lost 7 bases and J lost 6; bases outside the gene matches: 12. The CDR3 extends over 14 amino acids. The CDR3 reads CASIRDSPPAEQYF. CDR3 bases: TGTGCCAGCATCCGGGACAGTCCTCCAGCCGAGCAGTACTTC.

This chain's CDR3 is CASSYSRLAGAREQFF. The CDR3 DNA reads TGTGCCAGCAGCTACTCCCGACTAGCGGGAGCAAGGGAGCAGTTCTTC. This chain uses TRBV7-9 with TRBJ2-1, with 12 bases matching TRBD2. Germline assignment: CDR1 SEHNR and CDR2 FQNEAQ (reference sequence). This CDR3 spans 16 amino acids. The junction had 11 bases not matched to a gene; V was cut back by 4 bases and J by 10 bases.

The chain carries TRBV19 and TRBJ2-7; TRBD2 is a possible D gene (6 bases). Germline CDR1 is LNHDA and CDR2 is SQIVND (reference sequence). The CDR3 totals 14 residues. With 3 bases removed from V and 3 bases from J, the gap between germline ends came to 12 bases. The DNA of the CDR3 is TGTGCCAGTAGTATGGTCGGGAGTCGCTACGAGCAGTACTTC. Amino acid sequence: CASSMVGSRYEQYF.

The genes are TRBV9 and TRBJ2-3; 10 bases line up with TRBD2. The CDR3 totals 18 residues. Unmatched junction bases numbered 11, after V lost 4 bases and J lost 0 bases. Germline V lookup: CDR1 SGDLS, CDR2 YYNGEE. This CDR3 reads CASSPGTSAFRSTDTQYF. For the CDR3, the DNA is TGTGCCAGCAGCCCAGGGACTAGCGCATTCCGTAGCACAGATACGCAGTATTTT.

The chain links TRBV28 to TRBJ2-1; the D gene is possibly TRBD2 (7 bases). Germline CDR1 MDHEN, CDR2 SYDVKM. This CDR3 spans 16 amino acids. Trimming stripped 3 bases from V and 7 bases from J, with 19 bases between. DNA of the CDR3: TGTGCCAGCAGTTTGCTAGCGGAGGGGGATGGGAATGAGCAGTTCTTC. It yields the protein CASSLLAEGDGNEQFF.

J is TRBJ1-6 and V is TRBV27; weak D call: TRBD1 (5 bases). Germline CDR1 is MNHEY and CDR2 is SMNVEV (reference sequence). This CDR3 contains 15 residues. The V end was cut by 1 base, the J end by 7 bases, with 11 bases between. CDR3 sequence: CASSLLWRGNSPLHF. CDR3 DNA: TGTGCCAGCAGTTTATTGTGGCGGGGGAATTCACCCCTCCACTTT.

The chain is built from TRBV28 and TRBJ2-5, with TRBD1 identical over 12 bases. Unmatched junction bases numbered 7, after V lost 5 bases and J lost 3 bases. Per the germline V gene, CDR1 is MDHEN and CDR2 is SYDVKM. This CDR3 has 16 amino acids. CDR3 DNA: TGTGCCAGCAGTCCCTCGGGGACAGGGGGCGAAGAGACCCAGTACTTC. Translation gives CASSPSGTGGEETQYF.

The chain has TRBV3-1 (or the pseudogene TRBV3-2) and TRBJ2-1; the match to TRBD1 covers 10 bases. Germline V gene lookup returns CDR1 LGHDT and CDR2 YNNKEL (reference sequence). The trim removed 4 bases at V and 4 bases at J, leaving 4 bases unmatched. The CDR3 contains 15 residues. The CDR3 region has the DNA TGTGCCAGCAGCCTGTCGGGACAGGGGTACAATGAGCAGTTCTTC. Protein sequence: CASSLSGQGYNEQFF.

V and J are TRBV5-4 and TRBJ2-5; perhaps TRBD1 as D (6 bases). CDR1 is SGHNT and CDR2 is YYREEE in the germline V gene (reference sequence). Trimming left V 4 bases short and J 3 bases short, with 22 bases between. This CDR3 has 17 amino acids. The DNA of the CDR3 is TGTGCCAGCAGCGTGAAAAGGCAGGGGACCAGGAAAGAGACCCAGTACTTC. It yields the protein CASSVKRQGTRKETQYF.

This clone has a handful of counts. The rearrangement uses TRBV15 and TRBJ1-5, with 7 bases identical to TRBD1. The length of the CDR3 is 13 residues. V dropped 7 bases and J dropped 3; count of bases not matched to a gene: 3. The germline gives CDR1 LNHNV, CDR2 YYDKDF (reference sequence). The CDR3 DNA sequence: TGTGCCACCAAGACAGGGTACAATCAGCCCCAGCATTTT. Translated, it gives CATKTGYNQPQHF.

The rearrangement joins TRBV28 to TRBJ2-2; unclear D gene. The germline gives CDR1 MDHEN, CDR2 SYDVKM. The CDR3 has 15 amino acids. Between the trimmed V and J ends, which lost 6 bases and 3 bases, there was a span of 14 bases. The CDR3 nucleotides read TGTGCCAGCAGACTCTATCGACACGACACCGGGGAGCTGTTTTTT. This gives the protein CASRLYRHDTGELFF.

The chain links TRBV7-3 to TRBJ2-1; 10 bases agree with TRBD2. CDR1 is SGHTA and CDR2 is FQGTGA in the germline V gene. This CDR3 comprises 17 residues. V gave up 1 base and J gave up 6 bases; unmatched junction bases: 9. The CDR3 here is CASSLMVAGGPTNEQFF. The CDR3 DNA sequence: TGTGCCAGCAGCTTAATGGTAGCGGGAGGCCCTACCAATGAGCAGTTCTTC.